This T cell receptor (beta chain) stems from a study of blood T cell repertoires in COVID-19. Unmatched junction bases numbered 5, after V lost 1 base and J lost 5 bases. CDR1 and CDR2 from the germline V gene are SGHTA and FQGNSA. This CDR3 is 17 amino acids long. Clones were read by immunoSEQ multiplex PCR, and TCRdb kept only the in-frame ones, dropping some. The sample shows some 300,000 clones, roughly 90% of them seen only once. Sequences were obtained from PBMCs or T cells enriched from blood (not recorded which). This clonotype originated in a woman aged 30 to 39 who had recovered from COVID-19. The V call is TRBV7-2, the J call TRBJ2-5; TRBD2 agrees at 15 bases. The CDR3 DNA reads TGTGCCAGCAGCTTAGGGACTAGCGGGGGGGCCATCGAGACCCAGTACTTC. As protein: CASSLGTSGGAIETQYF.